A single T cell receptor beta chain is shown here with its context. The V gene lost 0 bases and the J gene lost 2 bases, with 7 bases spanning the gap. This CDR3 has 14 residues. Per the germline V gene, CDR1 is LGHDT and CDR2 is YNNKEL (reference sequence). The sample is drawn from a study of blood T cells in healthy people across ages. A second PCR, run for about 6 to 12 cycles, used a sample-barcoded 5' primer plus a J-beta primer mix. TCRdb passed the 5' RACE reads through MiXCR, listing each CDR3 protein once. The table shows about 800,000 distinct CDR3 sequences, with nearly 60% occurring only once.

This sequence originates from a young man in good health. Sequenced material: blood. The chain carries TRBV3-1 and TRBJ1-1; no firm D call. The CDR3 DNA is TGTGCCAGCAGCCAAGACCGACCCAACACTGAAGCTTTCTTT. It encodes CASSQDRPNTEAFF. Filled out from reference TRBV3-1 and TRBJ1-1, the complete variable domain reads DTAVSQTPKYLVTQMGNDKSIKCEQNLGHDTMYWYKQDSKKFLKIMFSYNNKELIINETVPNRFSPKSPDKAHLNLHINSLELGDSAVYFCASSQDRPNTEAFFGQGTRLTVV.